This TCR beta chain was observed in a study of shared clonotypes between healthy human individuals. Original handling: Junction-only immunoSEQ data arrived without quality scores, meaning filtering differed. TCRdb's table, derived via immunoSEQ multiplex PCR, lists solely in-frame clones and lacks some. The V and J calls and the clone size are those of that table, but D and trimming were determined from the DNA. The repertoire holds around 600,000 clones, about 95% seen once, with about 0.11% in the top ten. Naive CD8 cells lacked CD45RO and underwent positive selection for CCR7, leaving out terminally differentiated effector memory CD45RA+ cells. Germline loops: CDR1 LNHDA, CDR2 SQIVND (reference sequence). CDR3 length: 13 residues. V was shortened by 6 bases and J by 2 bases, with 10 bases between the two germline ends.

Material for sequencing was naive CD8+ T cells sorted from blood. This chain links TRBV19 with TRBJ2-5; possibly TRBD1 or TRBD2 for D (5 bases each). This clonotype was sampled from a woman aged 25 to 39 in good health. The CDR3 DNA sequence: TGTGCCAGTAGAGGGACGTCACAAGAGACCCAGTACTTC. Its protein is CASRGTSQETQYF. The variable domain in full, completed from reference TRBV19 and TRBJ2-5, reads DGGITQSPKYLFRKEGQNVTLSCEQNLNHDAMYWYRQDPGQGLRLIYYSQIVNDFQKGDIAEGYSVSREKKESFPLTVTSAQKNPTAFYLCASRGTSQETQYFGPGTRLLVL.